The entry below describes one T cell receptor beta chain. Its antigen is not yet known. No base-level quality is on record; no much larger clone is a single base apart. The junction carries 16 bases between V and J, which are trimmed by 4 bases and 1 base respectively. CDR3 length: 16 amino acids, cysteine to phenylalanine. Just the 48-base CDR3 DNA is kept, in frame starting at base 1. CDR1 and CDR2 (MGHRA, YSYEKL) derive from the germline V gene. The sample comes from a study of vaccination and CD4 T cells after COVID-19 (dated by TCRdb to between 2021 and 2023). With regard to the full study: Six males and four females were included in the convalescent cohort, with two Hispanic individuals, seven Caucasians, two Asians and one multiracial person represented. Participants received two doses of either the Pfizer-BioNTech BNT162b2 vaccine (n=8) or the Moderna mRNA-1273 vaccine (n=2). Post-COVID blood samples from convalescent patients were collected a median of around 110 days after diagnosis, with a range of 35 to 161 days. Post-vaccine blood samples were obtained a median of around 67 days after the second vaccine dose, with a range of about 13 to 250 days. For stimulating the cultures, overlapping spike peptide pools were used, derived from SARS-CoV-2 as well as from the common cold coronaviruses HCoV-NL63, HCoV-OC43 and HCoV-229E. As controls, cultures received a CEFX viral epitope pool (the positive control), an HIV-1 Nef peptide pool (the negative control), or no peptide at all. In some eleven COVID-19 convalescent patients and a handful of infection-naive healthy vaccine recipients, researchers compared the spike-specific CD4+ TCR repertoire from before mRNA vaccination with the repertoire from after.

The library was prepared using PCR. DNA from cultured CD4+ T cells underwent TCR sequencing with the Oncomine TCR Beta short-read assay at the Johns Hopkins FTIC core. Genomic DNA was extracted from the cultured CD4+ T cells with the QIAamp micro DNA kit. The Oncomine TCR Beta libraries from cultured CD4+ T cells were pooled using unique dual indexes and then sequenced on an Illumina iSeq 100. Per the original workflow: Non-productive sequences were filtered out, and CDR3s that did not start with C, did not end with F or W, or were shorter than 7 amino acids were discarded. Antigen-specific clonotypes were identified using the MANAFEST web application through comparison of peptide-stimulated wells with reference and other culture wells. An FDR below 0.05, an odds ratio above 5, and a productive frequency above 0.1% in at least two of three replicate wells were required for clones to be considered positive. Clonotypes that were significantly expanded in both SARS-CoV-2 spike wells and at least one common cold coronavirus spike condition were defined as cross-reactive. Levenshtein distances (stringdist) and unrooted phylogenetic trees (ape) in R version 3.6.1 were used to assess CDR3 homology. TCRdb redid the processing of the public reads, applying fastp at Q25 and MiXCR, and retained in-frame beta chains. Every entry covers one CDR3 protein and lists the most common genes and DNA from its rows. The V and J calls were determined by TCRdb, not by the authors. Within this sample are around 19,000 distinct CDR3 sequences, with 35% to 45% of them counted one time only. In total, the top ten clones hold under 20% of the sample.

What the authors observed across the whole study: Although the median number of SARS-CoV-2-reactive clonotypes went up from 21 after infection to some 37 after vaccination, the increase was not significant. Of the vaccine-specific clones found in convalescent patients, nearly all (304 of 307) were mono-reactive for SARS-CoV-2 spike instead of being cross-reactive with common cold coronaviruses. The study included relatively few convalescent patients and did not analyze early timepoints after natural infection. In convalescent patients, a median around 90% of post-vaccine SARS-CoV-2-reactive clones were detected only after vaccination, suggesting vaccine-specific priming.

Per the publication, the treatment or condition label means: approximately nine-day PBMC culture with coronavirus spike peptide pools or control peptides (ViraFEST assay). To expand antigen-specific T cells with peptide pools and then pick out the expanded clonotypes through TCR sequencing, the study relied on the ViraFEST assay. The absence of prior SARS-CoV-2 infection in healthy vaccine recipients was confirmed by negative nucleocapsid antibody tests before and after vaccination. PBMCs were cultured at around 2.2 million per well in IMDM supplemented with roughly 5% human AB serum and about 10 IU/ml IL-2, with roughly 10 ug/ml peptide pools added. On days 3 and 7, half of the culture medium was replaced with fresh IL-2-containing medium. CD4+ T cells were isolated after approximately ten days of culture through negative selection using the EasySep CD4+ T cell isolation kit. Ficoll-Paque Plus gradient centrifugation was used to isolate PBMCs from whole blood, and the isolated PBMCs were then either used fresh or cryopreserved at -140C. Each culture condition was generally run in triplicate wells.

The material was CD4+ T cells from blood, cultured in vitro, obtained before SARS-CoV-2 vaccination. Rearrangement joined TRBV4-1 to TRBJ2-5; the D gene is possibly TRBD1 or TRBD2, with 5 bases matching each. This clonotype originated in a human donor who received a COVID-19 vaccine. CDR3 protein: CASSRDGFSPQETQYF. The bases are TGCGCCAGCAGCCGGGACGGCTTTTCCCCCCAAGAGACCCAGTACTTC.